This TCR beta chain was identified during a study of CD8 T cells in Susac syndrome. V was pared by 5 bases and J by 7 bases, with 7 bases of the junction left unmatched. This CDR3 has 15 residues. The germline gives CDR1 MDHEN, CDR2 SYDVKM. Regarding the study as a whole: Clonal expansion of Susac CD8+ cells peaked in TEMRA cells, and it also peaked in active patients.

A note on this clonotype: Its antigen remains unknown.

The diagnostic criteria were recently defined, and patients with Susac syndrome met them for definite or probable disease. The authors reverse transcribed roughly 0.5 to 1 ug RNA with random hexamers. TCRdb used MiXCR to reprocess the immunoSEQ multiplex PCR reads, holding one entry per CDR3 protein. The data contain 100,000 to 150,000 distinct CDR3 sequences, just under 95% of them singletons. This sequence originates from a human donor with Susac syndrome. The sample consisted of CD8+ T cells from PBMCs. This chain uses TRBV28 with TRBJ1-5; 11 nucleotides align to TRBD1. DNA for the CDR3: TGTGCCAGCAGTCTCGGACAGGGGGCCGTACAGCCCCAGCATTTT. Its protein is CASSLGQGAVQPQHF.